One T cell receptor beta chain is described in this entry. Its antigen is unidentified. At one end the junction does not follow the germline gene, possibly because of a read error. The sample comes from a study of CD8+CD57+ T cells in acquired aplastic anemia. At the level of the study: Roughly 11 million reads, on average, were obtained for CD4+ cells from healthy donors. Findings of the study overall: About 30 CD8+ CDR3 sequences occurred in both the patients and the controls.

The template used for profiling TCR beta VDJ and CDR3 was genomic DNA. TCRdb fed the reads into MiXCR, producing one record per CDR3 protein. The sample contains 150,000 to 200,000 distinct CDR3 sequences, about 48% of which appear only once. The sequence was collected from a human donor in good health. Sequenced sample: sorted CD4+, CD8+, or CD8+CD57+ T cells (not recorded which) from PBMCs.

The CDR3 region is CASSEGGVVAGYDEQFF. Written as DNA, the CDR3 is TGTGCCAGCAGTGAAGGGGGTGTGGTAGCGGGGTACGATGAGCAGTTCTTC. The chain carries TRBV10-3 and TRBJ2-1; 8 bases are a match to TRBD2. Germline V gene lookup returns CDR1 ENHRY and CDR2 SYGVKD. The CDR3 sequence is 17 residues long.